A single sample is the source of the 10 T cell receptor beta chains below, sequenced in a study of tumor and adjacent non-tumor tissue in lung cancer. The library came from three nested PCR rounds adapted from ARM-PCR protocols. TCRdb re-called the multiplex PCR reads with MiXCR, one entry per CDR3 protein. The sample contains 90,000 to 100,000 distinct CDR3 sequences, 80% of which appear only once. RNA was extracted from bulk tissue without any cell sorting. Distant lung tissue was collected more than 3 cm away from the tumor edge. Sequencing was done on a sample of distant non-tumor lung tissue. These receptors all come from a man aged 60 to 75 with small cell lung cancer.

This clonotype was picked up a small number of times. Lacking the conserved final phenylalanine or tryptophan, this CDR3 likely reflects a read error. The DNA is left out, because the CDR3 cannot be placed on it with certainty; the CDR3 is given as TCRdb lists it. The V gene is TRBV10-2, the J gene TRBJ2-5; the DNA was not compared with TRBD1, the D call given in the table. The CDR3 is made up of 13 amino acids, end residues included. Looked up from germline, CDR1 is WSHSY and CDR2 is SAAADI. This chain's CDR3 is CASSGADQETQYL.

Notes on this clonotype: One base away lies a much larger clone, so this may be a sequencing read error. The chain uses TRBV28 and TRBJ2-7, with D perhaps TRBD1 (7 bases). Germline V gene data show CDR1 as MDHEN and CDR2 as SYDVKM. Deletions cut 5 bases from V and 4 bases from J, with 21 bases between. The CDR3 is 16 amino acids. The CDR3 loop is CASSPPGTAGIYEQYF. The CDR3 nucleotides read TGTGCCAGCAGTCCCCCGGGGACAGCGGGCATTTACGAGCAGTACTTC.

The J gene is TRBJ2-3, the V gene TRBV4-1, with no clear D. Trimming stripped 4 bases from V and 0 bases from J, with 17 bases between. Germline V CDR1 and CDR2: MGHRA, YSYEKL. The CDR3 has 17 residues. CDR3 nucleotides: TGCGCCAGCAGCCTCCCAACCCTCCTGACTAGCACAGATACGCAGTATTTT. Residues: CASSLPTLLTSTDTQYF.

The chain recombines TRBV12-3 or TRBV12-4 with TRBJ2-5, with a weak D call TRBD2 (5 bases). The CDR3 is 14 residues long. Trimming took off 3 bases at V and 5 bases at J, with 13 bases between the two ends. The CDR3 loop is CASSLMDWEETQYF. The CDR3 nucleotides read TGTGCCAGCAGTTTGATGGACTGGGAGGAGACCCAGTACTTC.

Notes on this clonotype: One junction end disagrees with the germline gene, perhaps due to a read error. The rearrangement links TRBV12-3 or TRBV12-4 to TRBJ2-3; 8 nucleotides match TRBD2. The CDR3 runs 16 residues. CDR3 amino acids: CASSRIAGSGTGTQYF. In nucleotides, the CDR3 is TGTGCCAGCAGCCGGATAGCGGGAAGTGGCACAGGTACGCAGTATTTT.

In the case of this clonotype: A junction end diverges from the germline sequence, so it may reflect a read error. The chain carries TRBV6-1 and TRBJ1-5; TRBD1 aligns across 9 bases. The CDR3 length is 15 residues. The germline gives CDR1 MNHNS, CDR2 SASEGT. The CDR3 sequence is CASFQTGGRFQPQNF. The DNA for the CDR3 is TGTGCCAGCTTTCAGACAGGGGGAAGGTTTCAGCCCCAGAATTTT.

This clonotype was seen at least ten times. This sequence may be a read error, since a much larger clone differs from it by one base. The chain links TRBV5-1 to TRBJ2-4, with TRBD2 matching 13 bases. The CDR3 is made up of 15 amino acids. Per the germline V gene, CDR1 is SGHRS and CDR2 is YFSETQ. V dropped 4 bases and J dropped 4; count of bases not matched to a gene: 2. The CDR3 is CASSGTSGKKNIQYF. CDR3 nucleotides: TGCGCCAGCAGCGGGACTAGCGGGAAAAAAAACATTCAGTACTTC.

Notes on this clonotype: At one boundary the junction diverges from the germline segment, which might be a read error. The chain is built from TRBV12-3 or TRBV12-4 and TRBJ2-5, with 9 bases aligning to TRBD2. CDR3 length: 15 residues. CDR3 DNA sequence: TGTGCCAGCGGTCCGACTAGCGGCGTGATGGAGATCCAGTACTTC. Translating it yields CASGPTSGVMEIQYF.

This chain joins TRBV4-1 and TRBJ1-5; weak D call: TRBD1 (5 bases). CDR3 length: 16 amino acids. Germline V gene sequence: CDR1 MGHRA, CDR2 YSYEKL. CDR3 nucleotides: TGCAGCAGCAGCGAAAGGATCAGGGCGCTCGGTCAGCCCCAGCATTTT. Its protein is CSSSERIRALGQPQHF.

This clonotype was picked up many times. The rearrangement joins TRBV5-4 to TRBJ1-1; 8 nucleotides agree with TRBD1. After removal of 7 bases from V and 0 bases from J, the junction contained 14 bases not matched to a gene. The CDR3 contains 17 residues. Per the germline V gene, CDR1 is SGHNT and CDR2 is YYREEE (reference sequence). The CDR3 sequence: CASPWNTTGDMNTEAFF. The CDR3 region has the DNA TGTGCCAGCCCCTGGAACACGACAGGGGATATGAACACTGAAGCTTTCTTT.